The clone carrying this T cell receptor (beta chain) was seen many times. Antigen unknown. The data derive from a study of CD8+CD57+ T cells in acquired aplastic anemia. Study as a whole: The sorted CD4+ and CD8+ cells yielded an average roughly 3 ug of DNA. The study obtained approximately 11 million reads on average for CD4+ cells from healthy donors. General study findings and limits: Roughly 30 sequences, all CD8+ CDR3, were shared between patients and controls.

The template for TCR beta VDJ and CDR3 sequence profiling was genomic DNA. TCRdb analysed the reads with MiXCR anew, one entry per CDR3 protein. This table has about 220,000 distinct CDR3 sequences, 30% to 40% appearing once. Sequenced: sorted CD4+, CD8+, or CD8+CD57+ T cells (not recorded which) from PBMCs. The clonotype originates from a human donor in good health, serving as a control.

The DNA of the CDR3 is TGTGCCAGCAGCGTAGGGCTAGCGGCACTACAAGAGACCCAGTACTTC. Encoded protein: CASSVGLAALQETQYF. The chain joins TRBV9 to TRBJ2-5; 7 nucleotides line up with TRBD2. There are 16 residues in the CDR3. Germline V gene lookup returns CDR1 SGDLS and CDR2 YYNGEE. The V gene end was trimmed by 0 bases and the J gene end by 2 bases; junction bases not matched to a gene: 7.